The present T cell receptor (beta chain) was sequenced within a study of CD8 T cells in ankylosing spondylitis. Study-level points and caveats: Disease-linked clones were CD8+ and relatively rare in peripheral blood. Reported data indicate significant enrichment of disease-linked clones within matched ankylosing spondylitis synovial fluid. Certain motif variants had earlier been reported in reactive arthritis synovial fluid and blood.

Deletions cut 5 bases from V and 6 bases from J, with 7 bases between. The CDR3 runs 12 residues. The germline V gene has CDR1 SGHTA and CDR2 FQGNSA. This clonotype was found many times. Its target is not known. The TCR beta libraries were generated through quantitative 5'-RACE incorporating molecular barcodes. TCRdb reanalysed the 5' RACE reads using MiXCR and keeps one entry per CDR3 protein. The sample holds approximately 25,000 distinct CDR3 sequences; around a sixth are singletons and the top ten take approximately 27%. This clonotype originated in a male donor with ankylosing spondylitis or in good health (not recorded which). The rearrangement uses TRBV7-2 and TRBJ2-2; the D is unclear. Source material: blood. CDR3 sequence reads: CASSLTPGELFF. CDR3 coding DNA: TGTGCCAGCAGCCTTACTCCCGGGGAGCTGTTTTTT. Based on the CDR3 plus reference TRBV7-2 and TRBJ2-2, the full variable domain is GAGVSQSPSNKVTEKGKDVELRCDPISGHTALYWYRQSLGQGLEFLIYFQGNSAPDKSGLPSDRFSAERTGGSVSTLTIQRTQQEDSAVYLCASSLTPGELFFGEGSRLTVL.